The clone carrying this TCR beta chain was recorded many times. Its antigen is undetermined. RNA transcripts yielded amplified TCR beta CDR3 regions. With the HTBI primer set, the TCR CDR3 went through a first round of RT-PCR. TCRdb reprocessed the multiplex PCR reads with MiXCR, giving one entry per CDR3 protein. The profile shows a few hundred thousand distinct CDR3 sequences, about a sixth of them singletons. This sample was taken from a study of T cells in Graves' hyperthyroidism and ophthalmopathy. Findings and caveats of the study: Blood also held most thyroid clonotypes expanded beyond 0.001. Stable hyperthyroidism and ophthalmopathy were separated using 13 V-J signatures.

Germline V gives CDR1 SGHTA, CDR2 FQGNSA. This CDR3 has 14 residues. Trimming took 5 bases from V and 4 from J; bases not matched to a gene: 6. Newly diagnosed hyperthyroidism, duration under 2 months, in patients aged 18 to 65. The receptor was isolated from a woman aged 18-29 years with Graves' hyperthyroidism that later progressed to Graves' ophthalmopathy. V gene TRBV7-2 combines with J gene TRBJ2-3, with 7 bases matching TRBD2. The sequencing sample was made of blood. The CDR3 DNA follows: TGTGCCAGCAGCGGGCGCGGGAGTTCAGATACGCAGTATTTT. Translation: CASSGRGSSDTQYF.